A single sample is the source of the 14 T cell receptor beta chains below, sequenced in a study of somatic mutations in cytotoxic T cells in rheumatoid arthritis. Repertoires were generated with immunoSEQ multiplex PCR, while TCRdb's copy carries only in-frame clones and drops some. The sample includes about 11,000 clones, 82% seen only once; the top ten take over 7%. Sequenced: CD8+ T cells sorted from blood. These receptor sequences come from a woman aged 60-70 years with rheumatoid arthritis.

The chain is built from TRBV19 and TRBJ2-1, with a weak D call TRBD2 (6 bases). The CDR3 runs 14 residues. The V and J ends lost 5 bases and 4 bases respectively, with 12 bases between them. Looked up from germline, CDR1 is LNHDA and CDR2 is SQIVND (reference sequence). The CDR3 DNA reads as TGTGCCAGTAGTGAGGCGGGATATTACAATGAGCAGTTCTTC. Translating gives CASSEAGYYNEQFF.

This clone was detected only once. The chain has TRBV27 and TRBJ2-5; TRBD2 agrees at 7 bases. With 8 bases clipped from V and 0 bases from J, the junction kept 9 bases outside the gene matches. The CDR3 extends over 15 amino acids. Germline CDR1 and CDR2: MNHEY and SMNVEV (reference sequence). This chain's CDR3 is CASYPGGRDQETQYF. The CDR3 DNA reads TGTGCCAGCTACCCAGGTGGGAGGGACCAAGAGACCCAGTACTTC.

V and J are TRBV6-5 and TRBJ2-2, with D perhaps TRBD2 (5 bases). Germline lookup yields CDR1 MNHEY and CDR2 SVGAGI. This CDR3 contains 14 residues. The V and J ends lost 4 bases and 1 base respectively, with 7 bases between them. CDR3 coding DNA: TGTGCCAGCAGTTTTCGGGGGAACACCGGGGAGCTGTTTTTT. It codes for CASSFRGNTGELFF.

The genes are TRBV5-4 and TRBJ2-1; 7 bases are a match to TRBD2. V lost 4 bases, J lost 9 bases, and 13 bases stayed unmatched. This CDR3 has 15 residues. In germline, CDR1 is SGHNT, CDR2 YYREEE (reference sequence). CDR3 loop: CASSPLAGAVVEQFF. The CDR3 DNA follows: TGTGCCAGCAGCCCGCTGGCGGGAGCTGTTGTTGAGCAGTTCTTC.

Here the CDR3 reads CASSIELAGGDEQFF. The CDR3 DNA follows: TGTGCCAGTAGTATTGAACTAGCGGGAGGGGATGAGCAGTTCTTC. The chain links TRBV19 to TRBJ2-1, with 13 bases matching TRBD2. Trimming removed 3 bases from V and 8 bases from J; junction bases left unmatched: 4. CDR3 length: 15 amino acids. The V gene's germline CDR1 is LNHDA and CDR2 SQIVND (reference sequence).

This clone was observed a few times. The V and J genes are TRBV7-3 and TRBJ2-1, with 7 bases aligning to TRBD2. Germline-derived CDR1 and CDR2 are SGHTA and FQGTGA. The ends lost 5 bases at V and 7 bases at J; junction bases unmatched: 14. This CDR3 is built from 16 residues. The CDR3 protein is CASSPTGAGNGNEQFF. Here the CDR3 DNA reads TGTGCCAGCAGCCCCACGGGAGCGGGAAACGGAAATGAGCAGTTCTTC.

In the case of this clone: The junction and the germline gene differ at one end; a read error may be behind it. The chain combines TRBV28 with TRBJ2-7; 10 bases fit TRBD1. The CDR3 loop spans 17 amino acids. Looked up from germline, CDR1 is MDHEN and CDR2 is SYDVKM. CDR3 residues: CASSFGTTGTGDYGQYF. DNA for the CDR3: TGTGCCAGCAGTTTCGGGACAACCGGGACAGGGGACTACGGGCAGTACTTC.

The chain has TRBV27 and TRBJ2-1, with D perhaps matching TRBD2 (6 bases). Germline values: CDR1 MNHEY, CDR2 SMNVEV (reference sequence). There are 14 residues in the CDR3. Trimming cost V 4 bases and J 6 bases, with 13 bases left between them. CDR3 coding DNA: TGTGCCAGCAGTTCCAGGACTATTATCAATGAGCAGTTCTTC. It translates to CASSSRTIINEQFF.

V gene TRBV19 combines with J gene TRBJ1-2; no reliable D call. Germline assignment: CDR1 LNHDA and CDR2 SQIVND (reference sequence). With 0 bases removed from V and 2 bases from J, the gap between germline ends came to 7 bases. The CDR3 has 14 amino acids. CDR3 in amino acids: CASSIESVNYGYTF. In DNA form, the CDR3 reads TGTGCCAGTAGTATAGAGTCGGTGAACTATGGCTACACCTTC.

V and J are TRBV7-3 and TRBJ2-1; the D is unclear. This CDR3 has 15 amino acids. Trimming took off 1 base at V and 5 bases at J, with 12 bases between the two ends. Germline V gene lookup returns CDR1 SGHTA and CDR2 FQGTGA. The CDR3 nucleotides read TGTGCCAGCAGCTTAATCGCCAGCGTAAACAATGAGCAGTTCTTC. It specifies CASSLIASVNNEQFF.

The rearrangement links TRBV11-2 to TRBJ2-1; maybe TRBD1 (5 bases). The germline V gene has CDR1 SGHAT and CDR2 FQNNGV. Trimming took 5 bases from V and 7 from J, leaving 12 bases between them. CDR3 length equals 13 residues. CDR3 region: CASSPGRANEQFF. The CDR3 bases are TGTGCCAGCAGCCCAGGCAGGGCGAATGAGCAGTTCTTC. The whole variable domain, remainder taken from reference TRBV11-2 and TRBJ2-1, is EAGVAQSPRYKIIEKRQSVAFWCNPISGHATLYWYQQILGQGPKLLIQFQNNGVVDDSQLPKDRFSAERLKGVDSTLKIQPAKLEDSAVYLCASSPGRANEQFFGPGTRLTVL.

The V gene is TRBV5-4, the J gene TRBJ1-2; TRBD1 aligns across 7 bases. V lost 4 bases to trimming and J lost 4 bases; unmatched junction nucleotides: 13. Germline values: CDR1 SGHNT, CDR2 YYREEE (reference sequence). This CDR3 is 16 amino acids long. The CDR3 DNA is TGTGCCAGCAGCGACCCGGGGAGACAGGGCCGCTATGGCTACACCTTC. This codes for CASSDPGRQGRYGYTF.

This clone was seen a few times. The V gene is TRBV4-3, the J gene TRBJ2-6; 10 nucleotides agree with TRBD2. Germline trimming cut 5 bases from V and 0 bases from J; bases unmatched to any gene: 4. This CDR3 is 17 amino acids long. Germline loops: CDR1 LGHNA, CDR2 YSLEER. The CDR3 is CASSEAGGNSGANVLTF. The CDR3 DNA sequence: TGCGCCAGCAGCGAAGCGGGAGGGAACTCTGGGGCCAACGTCCTGACTTTC.

The J gene is TRBJ2-7, the V gene TRBV28; 10 bases are a match to TRBD1. Germline assignment: CDR1 MDHEN and CDR2 SYDVKM. This CDR3 has 18 amino acids. After removal of 3 bases from V and 0 bases from J, the junction contained 11 bases not matched to a gene. The CDR3 region has the DNA TGTGCCAGCAGTTTCCGGGACAGGGGTCTAATTTACTCCTACGAGCAGTACTTC. It codes for CASSFRDRGLIYSYEQYF.